This T cell receptor beta chain came from a study of T cells after yellow fever vaccination. A 5'RACE template-switching step, the method used to make TCR cDNA, added a universal primer site and UMIs. A single record per CDR3 protein comes from TCRdb applying MiXCR to the 5' RACE reads. The data hold some 260,000 distinct CDR3 sequences, with about 5% observed a single time. This clonotype originated in a man aged 18 to 35 who received the YFV17D yellow fever vaccine. The sample in question was CD4+ T cells sorted from PBMCs, obtained on the day of the yellow fever booster vaccination.

The CDR3 nucleotides read TGTGCCAGCACGCCTCCCGGGACAGGGAGTGGGAACGAGCAGTACTTC. Its protein is CASTPPGTGSGNEQYF. The chain links TRBV28 to TRBJ2-7, with TRBD1 matching over 9 bases. The CDR3 has 16 residues. The trim removed 7 bases at V and 5 bases at J, leaving 15 bases unmatched. In germline, CDR1 is MDHEN, CDR2 SYDVKM.